The 5 T cell receptor beta chains in this list originate from one sample, sequenced in a study of tumor-infiltrating lymphocytes in primary liver carcinoma. The tissue used was unsorted bulk material of about 17-33 mg. RNA and DNA were co-extracted from it with the AllPrep DNA/RNA mini kit. Starting material of about 480 ng total RNA yielded TCR beta cDNA via a constant-region primer. Investigators got TCR beta libraries out of three nested multiplex PCR rounds, done with slightly modified ARM-PCR. Two initial PCR rounds of roughly 10 cycles each paired TRBV1-TRBV30 forward primers with a C-beta reverse primer. MiXCR was run by TCRdb on the multiplex PCR reads, yielding one entry per CDR3 protein. The table records approximately 40,000 distinct CDR3 sequences, nearly 75% of them present only once. The material sequenced was liver tumor tissue from sampling region 4. Noted subset: tumor region T4, right-lateral pole. The receptors were sampled from a man aged 40-49 years with primary liver carcinoma and hepatitis B virus infection.

The chain couples TRBV28 to TRBJ2-1, with D unclear. The germline gives CDR1 MDHEN, CDR2 SYDVKM. V lost 8 bases, J lost 4 bases, and 9 bases lay in between. This CDR3 spans 12 amino acids. The CDR3 DNA reads TGTGCCAGCTCCCAGCCGTACAATGAGCAGTTCTTC. This translates into CASSQPYNEQFF.

Remarks on this clonotype: One junction end does not reproduce the germline sequence, and a read error may be involved. This rearrangement joins TRBV11-3 to TRBJ2-1; D call uncertain. Germline CDR1 and CDR2: SGHNT and YENEEA. This CDR3 is built from 14 residues. CDR3 region: CASSLGDSNNEQSF. The CDR3 DNA sequence: TGTGCCAGCAGCTTAGGGGATAGCAACAATGAGCAGTCCTTC.

To note about this clonotype: At one boundary the junction diverges from the germline segment, which might be a read error. V gene TRBV29-1 combines with J gene TRBJ1-2; 8 nucleotides agree with TRBD1. The length of the CDR3 is 14 residues. Germline CDR1 and CDR2: SQVTM and ANQGSEA. The CDR3 protein is CRGSTQGANYGYTF. The CDR3 DNA follows: TGCAGAGGCTCGACTCAGGGGGCAAACTATGGTTACACCTTC.

V is TRBV6-5 and J is TRBJ2-3, with D perhaps TRBD2 (6 bases). CDR1 MNHEY and CDR2 SVGAGI come from the germline V gene. CDR3 length: 15 amino acids. V gave up 11 bases and J gave up 3 bases, with 21 bases separating them. The CDR3 DNA sequence: TGTGCCTTCAACCCAGGACTAACGGGAACAGATACGCAGTATTTT. Translated, it gives CAFNPGLTGTDTQYF.

To note about this clonotype: A single base separates this from a much larger clone, so it may be a read error. The rearrangement joins TRBV3-1 to TRBJ2-3, with unresolved D. Looked up from germline, CDR1 is LGHDT and CDR2 is YNNKEL (reference sequence). The CDR3 covers 12 residues. CDR3 nucleotides: TGTGCCAGCAGCCAAGTCGGAGATACGCACTATTTT. Amino acid sequence: CASSQVGDTHYF.